The rows below give T cell receptor beta chains drawn from one sample of a study of Ad26.COV2.S vaccination and SARS-CoV-2 variants. Clones were read by immunoSEQ multiplex PCR, and TCRdb kept only the in-frame ones, dropping some. The profile shows roughly 700,000 clones, around 89% of them singletons. Material: peripheral blood, obtained in a trial of Ad26.COV2.S vaccine versus placebo. These receptors were obtained from a person between 18 and 65 years old who received the Ad26.COV2.S COVID-19 vaccine or a placebo. The CDR3 runs from the conserved cysteine through the conserved F or W. The order of the fields is V gene, clone size, J gene, CDR3 protein. Only some rows state a clone size, as once, few, many or a class for expanded clones.

>TRBV5-1|NA|TRBJ2-7
CASSLAQERAAVEQYF
>TRBV9|once|TRBJ2-5
CASSVGNQETQYF
>TRBV7-7|NA|TRBJ2-1
CASSPNPRGFNEQFF
>TRBV28|NA|TRBJ2-6
CASSYFSGANVLTF
>TRBV15|NA|TRBJ2-5
CATSRDRGQETQYF
>TRBV27|NA|TRBJ1-5
CASSLQGARQPQHF
>TRBV6-5|NA|TRBJ1-5
CASSAGQGGIAQHF
>TRBV7-2|NA|TRBJ2-1
CASSLGAGRGNEQFF
>TRBV6-2/TRBV6-3|NA|TRBJ2-7
CASSYGAGGSSYEQYF
>TRBV6-2/TRBV6-3|once|TRBJ1-2
CASSYSGTQGYTF
>TRBV19|NA|TRBJ2-7
CASSIQAGVGLYEQYF
>TRBV4-2|once|TRBJ1-1
CASSLPDRGAEAFF
>TRBV7-9|NA|TRBJ2-2
CASSLGAGGGAGELFF
>TRBV6-2/TRBV6-3|NA|TRBJ2-7
CASRPHGGTPAAYEQYF
>TRBV7-9|once|TRBJ1-4
CASSLASGAREKLFF
>TRBV27|NA|TRBJ2-7
CASSPDRYYEQYF
>TRBV5-6|NA|TRBJ2-1
CASSLEVGPSDEQFF
>TRBV6-5|few|TRBJ2-7
CASSSQGLAGAYEQYF
>TRBV18|NA|TRBJ2-7
CASSPSRKGNFEQYF
>TRBV24-1|NA|TRBJ1-3
CATSDSGNTIYF
>TRBV9|NA|TRBJ2-7
CASSVGGSEAYEQYF
>TRBV30|NA|TRBJ1-5
CAWGGFNQPQHF
>TRBV6-6|many|TRBJ1-3
CASSPSRGEVNPGNTIYF
>TRBV19|NA|TRBJ1-5
CASSGTGDQPQHF
>TRBV18|NA|TRBJ1-3
CASSPPQQAAGNTIYF
>TRBV7-6|NA|TRBJ2-5
CASSPEPLAGGPISEETQYF
>TRBV5-4|NA|TRBJ2-7
CASSLAKDEQYF
>TRBV5-1|NA|TRBJ1-1
CASSSNTRNTEAFF
>TRBV5-1|NA|TRBJ1-6
CASSLGGTGRFSPLHF
>TRBV19|NA|TRBJ2-7
CASSQWEGYEQYF
>TRBV4-1|once|TRBJ1-5
CASSQGVGQGYQPQHF
>TRBV27|NA|TRBJ2-7
CASKFLAGGPQYEQYF
>TRBV10-2|NA|TRBJ2-3
CASSPGLAGVYTQYF
>TRBV19|NA|TRBJ2-1
CASTETGRGSYNEQFF
>TRBV6-6|NA|TRBJ2-6
CASSLPGRSSGANVLTF
>TRBV30|NA|TRBJ2-1
CAWTAGIESYNEQFF
>TRBV3-1/TRBV3-2|NA|TRBJ2-7
CASSQDLGTAYEQYF